These 14 T cell receptor beta chains were all obtained from the same sample, sequenced in a study of early T cells in non-severe SARS-CoV-2 infection. TCRdb reprocessed the 5' RACE reads via MiXCR and lists one record per CDR3 protein. The data show around 58,000 distinct CDR3 sequences, about 15% seen once. The sequencing used whole blood, collected at baseline. These receptors all stem from an adult who was a healthcare worker with PCR-confirmed SARS-CoV-2 infection or an uninfected control (not recorded which).

This clonotype was recorded a few times. The rearrangement links TRBV5-4 to TRBJ2-1; 8 bases line up with TRBD2. V trimming: 0 bases; J trimming: 0 bases; junction bases outside the gene matches: 5. Germline V gene lookup returns CDR1 SGHNT and CDR2 YYREEE (reference sequence). CDR3 size: 17 residues. CDR3 DNA: TGTGCCAGCAGCTTGGTTGCGGGGGGACGCTCCTACAATGAGCAGTTCTTC. Translation: CASSLVAGGRSYNEQFF.

This clonotype came up once. This sequence joins TRBV12-3 or TRBV12-4 and TRBJ2-1, with D maybe TRBD2 (6 bases). V shed 6 bases and J shed 0 bases, with 9 bases lying between them. This CDR3 has 14 amino acids. The CDR3 is CASSGGPSYNEQFF. CDR3 DNA: TGTGCCAGCAGCGGAGGGCCCTCCTACAATGAGCAGTTCTTC.

This clonotype came up a few times. The V call is TRBV9, the J call TRBJ2-7; D ambiguous. Germline V lookup: CDR1 SGDLS, CDR2 YYNGEE. V shed 0 bases and J shed 3 bases, with 7 bases lying between them. This CDR3 has 13 residues. The CDR3 is CASSVDPIYEQYF. The CDR3, as DNA: TGTGCCAGCAGCGTAGATCCCATCTACGAGCAGTACTTC.

This clonotype was recorded once. The V and J genes are TRBV20-1 and TRBJ2-2; D might be TRBD2 (7 bases). The V gene's germline CDR1 is DFQATT and CDR2 SNEGSKA (reference sequence). With 4 bases removed from V and 2 bases from J, the gap between germline ends came to 17 bases. The CDR3 loop spans 16 amino acids. The CDR3 here is CSAIRAGATNTGELFF. The CDR3 coding sequence is TGCAGTGCTATCCGGGCGGGGGCAACAAACACCGGGGAGCTGTTTTTT.

This clonotype was detected only a few times. The chain is built from TRBV5-1 and TRBJ2-7; perhaps TRBD1 as D (6 bases). The length of the CDR3 is 15 residues. Germline values: CDR1 SGHRS, CDR2 YFSETQ. The V end lost 2 bases, the J end lost 1 base, and 13 bases lay between the germline ends. The CDR3, as DNA: TGCGCCAGCAGCTTTGGACAGAGCTATTCCTACGAGCAGTACTTC. This gives the protein CASSFGQSYSYEQYF.

This clonotype was seen more than once but under ten times. V gene TRBV5-1 combines with J gene TRBJ2-5; D gene unclear. The CDR3 is 16 amino acids. Germline CDR1 SGHRS, CDR2 YFSETQ. Trimming shortened V by 0 bases and J by 4 bases, and 16 bases separated the two germline ends. The CDR3: CASSLARPATRETQYF. CDR3 in DNA: TGCGCCAGCAGCTTGGCCAGGCCAGCAACGAGAGAGACCCAGTACTTC.

At least ten counts were recorded for this clonotype. The J gene is TRBJ2-3, the V gene TRBV20-1; tentatively, D is TRBD1 (5 bases). The CDR3 has 15 residues. Per the germline V gene, CDR1 is DFQATT and CDR2 is SNEGSKA (reference sequence). Trimming cost V 6 bases and J 0 bases, with 16 bases left between them. The CDR3 DNA reads TGCAGTGCCCAAACAGGATCGGCTAGCACAGATACGCAGTATTTT. This sequence encodes CSAQTGSASTDTQYF.

This clonotype was detected many times. The rearrangement links TRBV20-1 to TRBJ2-3, with 15 bases fitting TRBD2. This CDR3 contains 18 residues. The germline CDR1 and CDR2 sequences are DFQATT and SNEGSKA (reference sequence). V shed 3 bases and J 0 bases; nucleotides not matched to a gene: 7. This chain's CDR3 is CSARGLAGGSLSTDTQYF. The CDR3 DNA reads as TGCAGTGCTAGGGGACTAGCGGGGGGCTCCCTTAGCACAGATACGCAGTATTTT.

The chain uses TRBV28 and TRBJ2-1; 8 bases map to TRBD2. CDR1 and CDR2 from the germline V gene are MDHEN and SYDVKM. V lost 3 bases to trimming and J lost 8 bases; unmatched junction nucleotides: 6. The CDR3 has 14 residues. The CDR3: CASSFAGGPYEQFF. The CDR3 DNA reads TGTGCCAGCAGTTTTGCGGGAGGTCCGTATGAGCAGTTCTTC.

The table lists this clonotype with many counts. The genes are TRBV18 and TRBJ2-7, with 9 bases fitting TRBD1. With V trimmed by 2 bases and J by 5 bases, 4 bases remained unmatched. The germline gives CDR1 KGHSH, CDR2 LQKENI. The CDR3 is made up of 14 amino acids. CDR3 DNA: TGTGCCAGCTCACCAGGGACAGGGCGGAACGAGCAGTACTTC. It is translated as CASSPGTGRNEQYF.

The chain combines TRBV3-1 with TRBJ1-2; tentative D call: TRBD1 (6 bases). The CDR3 is made up of 12 amino acids. The V and J ends lost 4 bases and 6 bases respectively, with 9 bases between them. Germline V gene sequence: CDR1 LGHDT, CDR2 YNNKEL (reference sequence). The CDR3 coding sequence is TGTGCCAGCAGCCTACAGGGAAATGGCTACACCTTC. Its translation is CASSLQGNGYTF. The full variable domain, with the rest looked up from reference TRBV3-1 and TRBJ1-2, is DTAVSQTPKYLVTQMGNDKSIKCEQNLGHDTMYWYKQDSKKFLKIMFSYNNKELIINETVPNRFSPKSPDKAHLNLHINSLELGDSAVYFCASSLQGNGYTFGSGTRLTVV.

The rearrangement uses TRBV12-3 or TRBV12-4 and TRBJ1-3; a possible D gene is TRBD1 (5 bases). V was clipped by 6 bases and J by 0 bases, with 12 bases between them. This CDR3 is built from 15 residues. The CDR3 loop reads CASRDIVYSGNTIYF. The CDR3 DNA reads as TGTGCCAGCAGGGACATTGTCTACTCTGGAAACACCATATATTTT.

The rearrangement joins TRBV5-5 to TRBJ1-1; D is undetermined. V lost 1 base, J lost 0 bases, and 7 bases lay in between. Germline CDR1 reads SGHKS; CDR2 reads YYEKEE (reference sequence). This CDR3 spans 14 amino acids. The chain's CDR3 is CASSLTAMNTEAFF. CDR3 nucleotides: TGTGCCAGCAGCTTGACAGCGATGAACACTGAAGCTTTCTTT.

This clonotype was observed a few times. The gene calls are TRBV6-4 and TRBJ2-3; possible D gene TRBD1, 5 bases. Germline V gives CDR1 MRHNA, CDR2 SNTAGT. The CDR3 loop spans 15 amino acids. The ends were cut back, 0 bases at V and 0 bases at J, with 7 bases in the middle. The CDR3 DNA reads as TGTGCCAGCAGTGACTCGACAGATAGCACAGATACGCAGTATTTT. This sequence encodes CASSDSTDSTDTQYF.